A single sample is the source of the 17 T cell receptor beta chains below, sequenced in a study of PD-L1 blockade in urothelial cancer. Assay: immunoSEQ multiplex PCR; the TCRdb copy retains only in-frame clones and omits some. The profile covers tens of thousands of clones, with about 85% appearing a single time and roughly 4.8% taken by the ten largest. The sample in question was PBMCs, obtained around atezolizumab (anti-PD-L1) treatment. Source of these receptors: a man in his sixties or seventies with urothelial cancer.

In DNA form, the CDR3 reads TGTGCCAGTAGTAACCTACTCGGGTCGGGGGGGACAGTGGAGCGAGGCTACACCTTC. Its translation: CASSNLLGSGGTVERGYTF. This chain links TRBV19 with TRBJ1-2; TRBD1 agrees at 7 bases. The CDR3 has 19 amino acids. The J segment lost 8 bases and the V segment lost 4 bases, leaving 25 bases of the junction unmatched. The V gene's germline CDR1 is LNHDA and CDR2 SQIVND (reference sequence).

This chain connects TRBV4-2 to TRBJ2-3; no reliable D call. The CDR3 extends over 13 amino acids. V shed 4 bases and J shed 0 bases, with 5 bases lying between them. Germline V gene lookup returns CDR1 LGHNA and CDR2 YNFKEQ. DNA of the CDR3: TGTGCCAGCAGCCTCACTAGCACAGATACGCAGTATTTT. Translated: CASSLTSTDTQYF.

This sequence joins TRBV6-6 and TRBJ1-2; 9 bases are a match to TRBD1. V lost 6 bases to trimming and J lost 6 bases; unmatched junction nucleotides: 2. In germline, CDR1 is MNHNY, CDR2 SVGAGI (reference sequence). The CDR3 is made up of 12 amino acids. CDR3 amino acids: CASRGDRDGYTF. The CDR3 DNA reads as TGTGCCAGCAGGGGGGACAGGGATGGCTACACCTTC.

The sample holds one count of this clone. The gene calls are TRBV12-5 and TRBJ2-5; no definite D call. The CDR3 totals 14 residues. CDR1 is LGHNT, CDR2 FRNRAP, per germline. Trimming removed 4 bases from V and 4 bases from J, with 13 bases in between. The CDR3 sequence is CASGSSEIGETQYF. The DNA for the CDR3 is TGTGCTAGTGGTTCCAGCGAAATAGGAGAGACCCAGTACTTC.

The V call is TRBV10-3, the J call TRBJ1-2, with D unresolved. V was clipped by 7 bases and J by 2 bases, with 11 bases between them. CDR1 is ENHRY and CDR2 is SYGVKD in the germline V gene. The CDR3 spans 13 residues. CDR3 in amino acids: CAIKAEPNYGYTF. CDR3 bases: TGTGCCATCAAGGCGGAGCCCAACTATGGCTACACCTTC.

The chain carries TRBV14 and TRBJ2-3; 9 bases align to TRBD2. The length of the CDR3 is 18 residues. Germline CDR1 is SGHDN and CDR2 is FVKESK. Trimming removed 2 bases from V and 0 bases from J; junction bases left unmatched: 9. As DNA, the CDR3 is TGTGCCAGCAGCCAACCTGTACTAGCGGGTGCCAGCACAGATACGCAGTATTTT. This gives the protein CASSQPVLAGASTDTQYF. Combining the CDR3 with reference TRBV14 and TRBJ2-3 gives the whole variable domain EAGVTQFPSHSVIEKGQTVTLRCDPISGHDNLYWYRRVMGKEIKFLLHFVKESKQDESGMPNNRFLAERTGGTYSTLKVQPAELEDSGVYFCASSQPVLAGASTDTQYFGPGTRLTVL.

The chain recombines TRBV5-1 with TRBJ2-3; D may be TRBD2 (5 bases). CDR1 and CDR2 from the germline V gene are SGHRS and YFSETQ. The V gene lost 0 bases and the J gene lost 0 bases, with 8 bases spanning the gap. There are 15 residues in the CDR3. The CDR3 reads CASSLGASSTDTQYF. DNA of the CDR3: TGCGCCAGCAGCTTGGGGGCTAGCAGCACAGATACGCAGTATTTT.

This chain's CDR3 is CATGGSWAGANTGELFF. The CDR3 region has the DNA TGTGCCACCGGAGGTAGTTGGGCAGGGGCCAACACCGGGGAGCTGTTTTTT. This rearrangement joins TRBV28 to TRBJ2-2; D is possibly TRBD1 (6 bases). Germline V lookup: CDR1 MDHEN, CDR2 SYDVKM. V lost 10 bases to trimming and J lost 2 bases, with 23 bases between them. The CDR3 length is 17 residues.

This sequence joins TRBV28 and TRBJ1-2; no definite D call. Trimming cost V 7 bases and J 1 base, with 16 bases left between them. From germline, CDR1 is MDHEN and CDR2 SYDVKM. The CDR3 runs 15 residues. The CDR3 nucleotides are TGTGCCAGCACTAATCCGTCTCCCTTTAACTATGGCTACACCTTC. This codes for CASTNPSPFNYGYTF.

The chain is built from TRBV12-5 and TRBJ2-7; the match to TRBD1 covers 7 bases. Germline V lookup: CDR1 LGHNT, CDR2 FRNRAP. The junction had 9 bases not matched to a gene; V was cut back by 0 bases and J by 1 base. The CDR3 spans 17 residues. The CDR3 here is CASGLVNVRTGSYEQYF. In DNA, the CDR3 is TGTGCTAGTGGTTTGGTAAACGTCCGGACAGGATCCTACGAGCAGTACTTC.

The gene calls are TRBV7-9 and TRBJ1-2, with 7 nucleotides matching TRBD1. This CDR3 spans 13 amino acids. V lost 1 base and J lost 4; bases outside the gene matches: 0. From germline, CDR1 is SEHNR and CDR2 FQNEAQ (reference sequence). DNA of the CDR3: TGTGCCAGCAGCTTAGAGGGGGCCTATGGCTACACCTTC. Translating it yields CASSLEGAYGYTF.

This clone appeared once. The chain uses TRBV28 and TRBJ2-7; 7 nucleotides agree with TRBD2. The CDR3 consists of 16 residues. The V segment lost 0 bases and the J segment 4 bases; nucleotides outside the gene matches: 9. Germline V gene sequence: CDR1 MDHEN, CDR2 SYDVKM. CDR3 in DNA: TGTGCCAGCAGTTTATGGGGAGCGGGAACCCCATACGAGCAGTACTTC. Translation gives CASSLWGAGTPYEQYF.

The V call is TRBV5-1, the J call TRBJ2-4; D possibly corresponds to TRBD1 (5 bases). Germline lookup yields CDR1 SGHRS and CDR2 YFSETQ. Trimming pared 0 bases from V and 0 bases from J, leaving 13 bases between. This CDR3 is 17 amino acids long. The DNA for the CDR3 is TGCGCCAGCAGCTTGGATGGGGCAGCTCTAGCCAAAAACATTCAGTACTTC. This encodes CASSLDGAALAKNIQYF.

This chain connects TRBV9 to TRBJ2-2; the D gene is possibly TRBD1 (6 bases). Germline V CDR1 and CDR2: SGDLS, YYNGEE. V was shortened by 1 base and J by 3 bases, with 19 bases between the two germline ends. CDR3 length: 18 residues. The CDR3 spells CASSVIGNRAEDTGELFF. For the CDR3, the DNA is TGTGCCAGCAGCGTAATCGGGAACAGGGCAGAGGACACCGGGGAGCTGTTTTTT.

This chain uses TRBV28 with TRBJ2-3; 10 bases line up with TRBD2. The CDR3 covers 16 residues. Germline loops: CDR1 MDHEN, CDR2 SYDVKM. With V trimmed by 4 bases and J by 6 bases, 10 bases remained unmatched. CDR3 region: CASSSTGLAIVDTQYF. Written as DNA, the CDR3 is TGTGCCAGCAGTTCGACGGGACTAGCGATCGTGGATACGCAGTATTTT.

The gene calls are TRBV7-8 and TRBJ2-1; 12 nucleotides align to TRBD2. CDR1 is SGHVS and CDR2 is FQNEAQ in the germline V gene. The junction had 15 bases not matched to a gene; V was cut back by 5 bases and J by 7 bases. The CDR3 spans 18 residues. The DNA for the CDR3 is TGTGCCAGCAGCCCTGGGCGGCTAGCGGGAGGGCCGAGGAATGAGCAGTTCTTC. It yields the protein CASSPGRLAGGPRNEQFF.

The J gene is TRBJ2-1, the V gene TRBV28; possible D gene TRBD1, 6 bases. V dropped 2 bases and J dropped 6 bases, with 14 bases sitting between them. The germline V gene encodes CDR1 MDHEN and CDR2 SYDVKM. The CDR3 extends over 15 amino acids. The CDR3 bases are TGTGCCAGCAGTTTAGTAGTCGGGACAAGCAATGAGCAGTTCTTC. Its protein product is CASSLVVGTSNEQFF.